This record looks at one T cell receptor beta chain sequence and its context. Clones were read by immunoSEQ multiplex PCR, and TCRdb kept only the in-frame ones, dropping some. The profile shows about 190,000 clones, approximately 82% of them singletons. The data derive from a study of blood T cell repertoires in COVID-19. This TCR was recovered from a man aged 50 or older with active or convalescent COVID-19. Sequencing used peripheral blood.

This CDR3 reads CASSLAGTGGHEQYF. CDR3 bases: TGTGCCAGCAGCTTAGCTGGGACAGGGGGCCACGAGCAGTACTTC. The chain has TRBV7-9 and TRBJ2-7; TRBD1 aligns across 12 bases. CDR1 and CDR2 from the germline V gene are SEHNR and FQNEAQ (reference sequence). V lost 0 bases to trimming and J lost 5 bases; unmatched junction nucleotides: 2. This CDR3 is built from 15 residues.